The 19 T cell receptor beta chains listed next were all sequenced from one sample in a study of blood T cell repertoires in COVID-19 (dated by TCRdb to between 2020 and 2021). The library relied on the immunoSEQ multiplex PCR assay. Sourced from immuneACCESS, this table was stored by TCRdb with only in-frame sequences that have V and J called. A share of the clones is absent; for the studies checked, an unresolved V gene accounts for under half, and the remainder has no known explanation. In all, the sample holds 200,000 to 250,000 clones, and about four fifths of those were seen once. Roughly 3% of the sample is held by the ten biggest clonotypes. The sequencing sample was made of peripheral blood. Receptors originate from a woman aged 25-40 years who had recovered from COVID-19.

The V gene is TRBV7-3, the J gene TRBJ1-2, with 10 bases lining up with TRBD1. CDR1 is SGHTA, CDR2 FQGTGA, per germline. The CDR3 spans 13 residues. The V gene end was trimmed by 5 bases and the J gene end by 8 bases; junction bases not matched to a gene: 5. For the CDR3, the DNA is TGTGCCAGCAGCGACGGGACAGGGGTCGGCTACACCTTC. Residues: CASSDGTGVGYTF.

The J gene is TRBJ1-2, the V gene TRBV30, with TRBD1 matching 8 bases. The CDR3 runs to 15 residues. Looked up from germline, CDR1 is GTSNPN and CDR2 is SVGIG (reference sequence). The V gene end was trimmed by 3 bases and the J gene end by 8 bases; junction bases not matched to a gene: 14. The CDR3 nucleotides read TGTGCCTGGAGCCCTAAAGGACAGGGAGTCTACGGCTACACCTTC. The encoded protein is CAWSPKGQGVYGYTF.

The chain employs TRBV12-3 or TRBV12-4 and TRBJ1-1; no clear D. The CDR3 loop spans 11 amino acids. Trimming shortened V by 6 bases and J by 6 bases, and 8 bases separated the two germline ends. The CDR3 nucleotides read TGTGCCAGCAGGTCCGGGTCTGAAGCTTTCTTT. It yields the protein CASRSGSEAFF.

The chain has TRBV5-1 and TRBJ2-7; 8 bases agree with TRBD1. V was clipped by 0 bases and J by 3 bases; unmatched bases: 8. The CDR3 length is 16 residues. The V gene's germline CDR1 is SGHRS and CDR2 YFSETQ. CDR3: CASSLAVSGGFYEQYF. CDR3 DNA: TGCGCCAGCAGCTTGGCTGTTTCAGGGGGCTTCTACGAGCAGTACTTC.

The rearrangement links TRBV9 to TRBJ2-3; possibly TRBD2 for D (5 bases). V was trimmed by 3 bases and J by 2 bases, leaving 16 bases between them. The CDR3 is 16 amino acids. Germline V gene data show CDR1 as SGDLS and CDR2 as YYNGEE. CDR3 nucleotides: TGTGCCAGCAGCGGGGCCCGGGGTCGGACCACAGATACGCAGTATTTT. Translated: CASSGARGRTTDTQYF.

V usage is TRBV2 and J usage is TRBJ1-5, with D perhaps TRBD1 (6 bases). Trimming left V 6 bases short and J 3 bases short, with 15 bases between. The germline V gene has CDR1 SNHLY and CDR2 FYNNEI. CDR3 length: 15 amino acids. DNA for the CDR3: TGTGCCAGCAGCGCCACAGGGATGGCCAATCAGCCCCAGCATTTT. Translation: CASSATGMANQPQHF.

This chain uses TRBV9 with TRBJ2-1; 7 bases line up with TRBD2. Losses at the gene ends were 3 bases for V and 6 bases for J; bases not matched to a gene: 3. The CDR3 runs to 13 residues. Germline V lookup: CDR1 SGDLS, CDR2 YYNGEE. The CDR3 nucleotides are TGTGCCAGCAGCGGCGGGACTACCAATGAGCAGTTCTTC. Its protein is CASSGGTTNEQFF.

This clone came up a few times. The V and J genes are TRBV6-5 and TRBJ2-7, with 8 bases fitting TRBD2. The junction had 7 bases not matched to a gene; V was cut back by 5 bases and J by 1 base. This CDR3 is built from 15 residues. CDR1 is MNHEY, CDR2 SVGAGI, per germline. Written as DNA, the CDR3 is TGTGCCAGCAGTCCCCGGCAGCGGGGGTCCTACGAGCAGTACTTC. Translation: CASSPRQRGSYEQYF.

The chain links TRBV5-1 to TRBJ2-4; the match to TRBD1 covers 8 bases. The CDR3 has 14 residues. The V segment lost 3 bases and the J segment 7 bases; nucleotides outside the gene matches: 6. Germline CDR1 SGHRS, CDR2 YFSETQ. The DNA of the CDR3 is TGCGCCAGCAGCTCCTCCGGACAGGGTAACATTCAGTACTTC. Its protein product is CASSSSGQGNIQYF. Drawing the rest from reference TRBV5-1 and TRBJ2-4, the complete variable domain is KAGVTQTPRYLIKTRGQQVTLSCSPISGHRSVSWYQQTPGQGLQFLFEYFSETQRNKGNFPGRFSGRQFSNSRSEMNVSTLELGDSALYLCASSSSGQGNIQYFGAGTRLSVL.

The rearrangement uses TRBV4-2 and TRBJ2-2; D is possibly TRBD1 (5 bases). The V end was cut by 3 bases, the J end by 3 bases, with 23 bases between. CDR3 length: 19 residues. Germline V gene sequence: CDR1 LGHNA, CDR2 YNFKEQ. The CDR3 DNA follows: TGTGCCAGCAGCCAGTTCGCCGGGTCAGGGATTCATTACACCGGGGAGCTGTTTTTT. Its translation is CASSQFAGSGIHYTGELFF.

This chain connects TRBV14 to TRBJ2-1; 10 bases align to TRBD2. The V gene end was trimmed by 3 bases and the J gene end by 5 bases; junction bases not matched to a gene: 4. Germline V CDR1 and CDR2: SGHDN, FVKESK. The CDR3 sequence is 15 residues long. CDR3 loop: CASSQSLAGHNEQFF. CDR3 DNA: TGTGCCAGCAGCCAGTCACTAGCGGGGCACAATGAGCAGTTCTTC.

This clone has just a few counts. The J gene is TRBJ1-5, the V gene TRBV11-2; 7 bases fit TRBD1. CDR1 SGHAT and CDR2 FQNNGV come from the germline V gene. V trimming: 2 bases; J trimming: 7 bases; junction bases outside the gene matches: 8. The CDR3 sequence is 15 residues long. The CDR3 here is CASSLLTGRGQPQHF. DNA for the CDR3: TGTGCCAGCAGCTTATTGACAGGGAGAGGGCAGCCCCAGCATTTT. Combining the CDR3 with reference TRBV11-2 and TRBJ1-5 gives the whole variable domain EAGVAQSPRYKIIEKRQSVAFWCNPISGHATLYWYQQILGQGPKLLIQFQNNGVVDDSQLPKDRFSAERLKGVDSTLKIQPAKLEDSAVYLCASSLLTGRGQPQHFGDGTRLSIL.

This chain links TRBV5-4 with TRBJ2-1, with D tentatively TRBD2 (6 bases). The CDR3 runs 16 residues. CDR1 is SGHNT, CDR2 YYREEE, per germline (reference sequence). The V end was cut by 4 bases, the J end by 4 bases, with 18 bases between. The CDR3 sequence: CASSRTGTGTYNEQFF. CDR3 coding DNA: TGTGCCAGCAGCCGCACCGGGACTGGAACTTACAATGAGCAGTTCTTC.

This clone came up once. The chain uses TRBV5-4 and TRBJ2-1; perhaps TRBD2 as D (6 bases). The CDR3 covers 16 residues. Looked up from germline, CDR1 is SGHNT and CDR2 is YYREEE (reference sequence). The germline V and J ends were trimmed by 0 bases and 4 bases, with 14 bases remaining between them. In nucleotides, the CDR3 is TGTGCCAGCAGCTTGGATAATAGCGGTCTTTACAATGAGCAGTTCTTC. Translation gives CASSLDNSGLYNEQFF.

V and J are TRBV2 and TRBJ2-7; no clear D gene. CDR1 SNHLY and CDR2 FYNNEI come from the germline V gene. This CDR3 comprises 13 residues. V was clipped by 4 bases and J by 6 bases, with 13 bases between them. The CDR3 DNA follows: TGTGCCAGCAGTGTTGGGCAGGCAAGCGAGCAGTACTTC. Its protein is CASSVGQASEQYF.

The chain is built from TRBV4-1 and TRBJ2-7; possibly TRBD2 for D (6 bases). The CDR3 loop spans 16 amino acids. The germline V gene encodes CDR1 MGHRA and CDR2 YSYEKL. V was cut by 0 bases and J by 3 bases, with 15 bases left in between. Written as DNA, the CDR3 is TGCGCCAGCAGCCAAGATCGCGGAGCGGGCCGCTACGAGCAGTACTTC. It translates to CASSQDRGAGRYEQYF.

The V call is TRBV7-2, the J call TRBJ1-4; D call uncertain. CDR3 size: 12 residues. From germline, CDR1 is SGHTA and CDR2 FQGNSA. Trimming pared 5 bases from V and 5 bases from J, leaving 6 bases between. CDR3 in amino acids: CASSPGNEKLFF. The CDR3 region has the DNA TGTGCCAGCAGCCCCGGGAATGAAAAACTGTTTTTT.

The rearrangement joins TRBV7-9 to TRBJ2-1, with 12 bases identical to TRBD2. Germline CDR1 and CDR2: SEHNR and FQNEAQ (reference sequence). With V trimmed by 1 base and J by 5 bases, 12 bases remained unmatched. The CDR3 has 19 amino acids. Written as DNA, the CDR3 is TGTGCCAGCAGCTTAGGTAGGGGGCGACTAGCGGGAGAAAACAATGAGCAGTTCTTC. Protein: CASSLGRGRLAGENNEQFF. Drawing the rest from reference TRBV7-9 and TRBJ2-1, the complete variable domain is DTGVSQNPRHKITKRGQNVTFRCDPISEHNRLYWYRQTLGQGPEFLTYFQNEAQLEKSRLLSDRFSAERPKGSFSTLEIQRTEQGDSAMYLCASSLGRGRLAGENNEQFFGPGTRLTVL.

The V gene is TRBV12-5, the J gene TRBJ2-7, with a possible D match to TRBD2 (5 bases). Germline V gene sequence: CDR1 LGHNT, CDR2 FRNRAP. This CDR3 comprises 14 residues. V shed 7 bases and J shed 6 bases, with 19 bases lying between them. The CDR3 is CASAIGLGLFEQYF. DNA for the CDR3: TGTGCTAGTGCAATAGGACTCGGACTTTTCGAGCAGTACTTC.